One and the same sample provided the 26 T cell receptor beta chains below, sequenced in a study of T cell responses to AZD1222 COVID-19 vaccine. Libraries were prepared by immunoSEQ multiplex PCR; TCRdb keeps only in-frame clonotypes and omits some of them. Among more than 150,000 clones, over 70% were seen once, and the ten largest hold under 3.5%. The sample consisted of peripheral blood, taken on day 0 of MenACWY control vaccination. The origin of the receptors is an adult in good health.

The rearrangement uses TRBV28 and TRBJ1-1, with TRBD1 matching over 8 bases. The CDR3 covers 14 residues. CDR1 is MDHEN and CDR2 is SYDVKM in the germline V gene. The V and J ends lost 6 bases and 9 bases, in that order; junction bases with no gene match: 12. The CDR3 protein is CASSPDRVTSKAFF. The CDR3 nucleotides read TGTGCCAGCAGCCCGGACAGGGTGACCTCGAAAGCTTTCTTT. Variable domain in full (rest from reference TRBV28 and TRBJ1-1): DVKVTQSSRYLVKRTGEKVFLECVQDMDHENMFWYRQDPGLGLRLIYFSYDVKMKEKGDIPEGYSVSREKKERFSLILESASTNQTSMYLCASSPDRVTSKAFFGQGTRLTVV.

The chain is built from TRBV13 and TRBJ2-3, with D maybe TRBD2 (5 bases). V gave up 10 bases and J gave up 1 base, with 12 bases separating them. Germline V gene data show CDR1 as PRHDT and CDR2 as FYEKMQ (reference sequence). The CDR3 totals 13 residues. DNA of the CDR3: TGTGCCATCACAGAGGGCCGCACAGATACGCAGTATTTT. This codes for CAITEGRTDTQYF.

V gene TRBV5-1 combines with J gene TRBJ2-1, with TRBD2 matching over 12 bases. Losses at the gene ends were 3 bases for V and 2 bases for J; bases not matched to a gene: 0. There are 15 residues in the CDR3. CDR1 and CDR2 (germline): SGHRS, YFSETQ. As DNA, the CDR3 is TGCGCCAGCAGCTCTAGCGGGGGGGCCTACAATGAGCAGTTCTTC. Its translation: CASSSSGGAYNEQFF.

The genes are TRBV28 and TRBJ2-7, with D possibly being TRBD1 (6 bases). Germline V lookup: CDR1 MDHEN, CDR2 SYDVKM. V lost 6 bases and J lost 2, with 11 bases in between. The CDR3 spans 13 residues. The CDR3 sequence is CASRAPGAYEQYF. The CDR3 nucleotides read TGTGCCAGCAGGGCCCCAGGGGCCTACGAGCAGTACTTC. Supplemented by reference TRBV28 and TRBJ2-7, the full variable domain reads DVKVTQSSRYLVKRTGEKVFLECVQDMDHENMFWYRQDPGLGLRLIYFSYDVKMKEKGDIPEGYSVSREKKERFSLILESASTNQTSMYLCASRAPGAYEQYFGPGTRLTVT.

J is TRBJ2-5 and V is TRBV7-9; 9 bases are shared with TRBD1. Germline trimming cut 5 bases from V and 5 bases from J; bases unmatched to any gene: 9. CDR1 and CDR2 from the germline V gene are SEHNR and FQNEAQ (reference sequence). The CDR3 totals 15 residues. CDR3 nucleotide sequence: TGTGCCAGCAGCCTGCCCGGGACAGGGTGGGAGACCCAGTACTTC. Encoded protein: CASSLPGTGWETQYF.

The chain uses TRBV3-1 (or the pseudogene TRBV3-2) and TRBJ2-7, with D possibly matching TRBD2 (5 bases). Trimming left V 4 bases short and J 1 base short, with 14 bases between. The CDR3 runs 15 residues. Per the germline V gene, CDR1 is LGHDT and CDR2 is YNNKEL (reference sequence). The CDR3 nucleotides are TGTGCCAGCAGCCGAACGGCGGGCATATCCTACGAGCAGTACTTC. Translating gives CASSRTAGISYEQYF.

The chain combines TRBV11-2 with TRBJ2-7; D is unclear. The germline V and J ends were trimmed by 5 bases and 3 bases, with 14 bases remaining between them. The CDR3 extends over 14 amino acids. Germline loops: CDR1 SGHAT, CDR2 FQNNGV. This CDR3 is CASSPRSGLYEQYF. The CDR3 region has the DNA TGTGCCAGCAGCCCAAGAAGTGGGCTCTACGAGCAGTACTTC.

V is TRBV5-6 and J is TRBJ2-7; 14 bases are a match to TRBD2. The CDR3 has 16 amino acids. J gave up 2 bases and V 4 bases, and 5 bases lay outside the gene matches. Germline values: CDR1 SGHDT, CDR2 YYEEEE. CDR3 coding DNA: TGTGCCAGCAGCGAACCGGGACTAGCGGGAGCCTACGAGCAGTACTTC. Its translation is CASSEPGLAGAYEQYF.

V gene TRBV27 combines with J gene TRBJ1-2; D is unresolved. The germline V gene has CDR1 MNHEY and CDR2 SMNVEV (reference sequence). The V gene lost 3 bases and the J gene lost 5 bases, with 16 bases spanning the gap. The CDR3 runs to 15 residues. CDR3 nucleotide sequence: TGTGCCAGCAGTTTGGGCAAGGGAGCGGGATATGGCTACACCTTC. Translation gives CASSLGKGAGYGYTF.

J is TRBJ2-5 and V is TRBV25-1; D is unresolved. Trimming removed 4 bases from V and 5 bases from J, with 14 bases in between. The CDR3 loop spans 14 amino acids. Looked up from germline, CDR1 is MGHDK and CDR2 is SYGVNS. CDR3 amino acids: CASSAILESETQYF. The CDR3 DNA reads as TGTGCCAGCAGTGCCATCTTAGAATCGGAGACCCAGTACTTC.

The chain links TRBV24-1 to TRBJ1-1; maybe TRBD1 (5 bases). Germline CDR1 reads KGHDR; CDR2 reads SFDVKD. Trimming removed 5 bases at V and 4 bases at J, with 16 bases between. The CDR3 is 15 amino acids. CDR3 DNA sequence: TGTGCCACCAGTGCGTCGACCAGGGAGGGCACTGAAGCTTTCTTT. Protein product: CATSASTREGTEAFF.

Concerning this clone: Its ends do not fully match the called genes, so a read error is possible. In DNA form, the CDR3 reads TGTGCCATCAGTGAGTCTGGGACCTTCTACAATAAGCAGTTCTTC. It specifies CAISESGTFYNKQFF. The rearrangement uses TRBV10-3 and TRBJ2-1; TRBD1 or TRBD2 may be the D gene (5 bases each). This CDR3 spans 15 amino acids. Germline V gives CDR1 ENHRY, CDR2 SYGVKD.

The genes are TRBV5-4 and TRBJ1-5; perhaps TRBD1 as D (5 bases). Trimming stripped 1 base from V and 4 bases from J, with 12 bases between. CDR1 is SGHNT and CDR2 is YYREEE in the germline V gene (reference sequence). The CDR3 runs to 15 residues. The CDR3 loop reads CASSLPIRANQPQHF. CDR3 sequence (DNA): TGTGCCAGCAGCTTGCCAATCAGGGCAAATCAGCCCCAGCATTTT.

This clone was seen only once. The rearrangement links TRBV14 to TRBJ1-2; TRBD1 is a possible D gene (5 bases). Trimming took off 0 bases at V and 5 bases at J, with 13 bases between the two ends. CDR1 and CDR2 (germline): SGHDN, FVKESK. The CDR3 runs 15 residues. CDR3 loop: CASSQDFRGDYGYTF. The CDR3 nucleotides read TGTGCCAGCAGCCAAGATTTCCGAGGGGATTATGGCTACACCTTC.

CDR3 DNA: TGTGCCAGCAGCTTAACCCTAGCGGGAGCGAGGGCGGGGTACAATGAGCAGTTCTTC. This sequence encodes CASSLTLAGARAGYNEQFF. The chain recombines TRBV7-3 with TRBJ2-1, with TRBD2 identical over 10 bases. The CDR3 extends over 19 amino acids. V was pared by 0 bases and J by 4 bases, with 12 bases of the junction left unmatched. The germline V gene has CDR1 SGHTA and CDR2 FQGTGA.

The gene calls are TRBV3-1 (or the pseudogene TRBV3-2) and TRBJ2-3; D not resolved. The CDR3 totals 16 residues. CDR1 LGHDT and CDR2 YNNKEL come from the germline V gene (reference sequence). Trimming stripped 4 bases from V and 0 bases from J, with 14 bases between. CDR3 residues: CASSPAATSSTDTQYF. DNA for the CDR3: TGTGCCAGCAGCCCCGCGGCGACTTCTAGCACAGATACGCAGTATTTT.

The chain combines TRBV5-6 with TRBJ2-2; 7 nucleotides agree with TRBD2. CDR1 SGHDT and CDR2 YYEEEE come from the germline V gene. The CDR3 is made up of 14 amino acids. Germline trimming cut 2 bases from V and 6 bases from J; bases unmatched to any gene: 4. The CDR3 nucleotides read TGTGCCAGCAGCTTTATCCGGGGGGCCGGGGAGCTGTTTTTT. Encoded protein: CASSFIRGAGELFF.

This clone was seen only once. This chain connects TRBV6-5 to TRBJ2-7; D possibly corresponds to TRBD1 (5 bases). CDR1 is MNHEY, CDR2 SVGAGI, per germline. The V and J ends lost 5 bases and 0 bases respectively, with 8 bases between them. There are 13 residues in the CDR3. The CDR3 here is CASSRQHSYEQYF. The CDR3 bases are TGTGCCAGCAGTCGACAGCACTCCTACGAGCAGTACTTC.

The genes are TRBV7-9 and TRBJ2-2; D remains ambiguous. The V and J ends lost 2 bases and 2 bases respectively, with 9 bases between them. Germline CDR1 is SEHNR and CDR2 is FQNEAQ (reference sequence). This CDR3 region has 15 residues. CDR3 sequence (DNA): TGTGCCAGCAGCTTAAGTGCAGTCAACACCGGGGAGCTGTTTTTT. Encoded protein: CASSLSAVNTGELFF.

The chain joins TRBV2 to TRBJ1-2; D uncertain. V lost 0 bases to trimming and J lost 6 bases, with 17 bases between them. Looked up from germline, CDR1 is SNHLY and CDR2 is FYNNEI. This CDR3 is built from 16 residues. CDR3 coding DNA: TGTGCCAGCAGTGAAGCCGGGAGGTGGGGTTTGAATGGCTACACCTTC. It codes for CASSEAGRWGLNGYTF.

V is TRBV28 and J is TRBJ1-5; D unresolved. The CDR3 length is 13 residues. The germline V and J ends were trimmed by 6 bases and 7 bases, with 13 bases remaining between them. The germline gives CDR1 MDHEN, CDR2 SYDVKM. In nucleotides, the CDR3 is TGTGCCAGCAGCTCGTCATTGAGGCAGCCCCAGCATTTT. Protein sequence: CASSSSLRQPQHF. The variable domain in full, completed from reference TRBV28 and TRBJ1-5, reads DVKVTQSSRYLVKRTGEKVFLECVQDMDHENMFWYRQDPGLGLRLIYFSYDVKMKEKGDIPEGYSVSREKKERFSLILESASTNQTSMYLCASSSSLRQPQHFGDGTRLSIL.

This clone was seen more than once but under ten times. The chain links TRBV28 to TRBJ2-1, with TRBD2 identical over 8 bases. Germline V gene lookup returns CDR1 MDHEN and CDR2 SYDVKM. This CDR3 is 18 amino acids long. The trim removed 5 bases at V and 3 bases at J, leaving 15 bases unmatched. CDR3 in DNA: TGTGCCAGCAGTCTCGCCCCAGGGGCTAGCGGGTTCTACAATGAGCAGTTCTTC. Translation gives CASSLAPGASGFYNEQFF.

J is TRBJ2-6 and V is TRBV7-9; no firm D call. Trimming shortened V by 1 base and J by 0 bases, and 7 bases separated the two germline ends. Germline V gene lookup returns CDR1 SEHNR and CDR2 FQNEAQ (reference sequence). The CDR3 totals 16 residues. The DNA of the CDR3 is TGTGCCAGCAGCTTAGAGTGGAACTCTGGGGCCAACGTCCTGACTTTC. Its translation: CASSLEWNSGANVLTF.

The chain recombines TRBV6-4 with TRBJ2-2, with D perhaps TRBD2 (6 bases). The V gene lost 8 bases and the J gene lost 0 bases, with 7 bases spanning the gap. Per germline, CDR1 MRHNA and CDR2 SNTAGT. The CDR3 is 13 amino acids. The CDR3 DNA sequence: TGTGCCAGCTTAGCGGCGAACACCGGGGAGCTGTTTTTT. It specifies CASLAANTGELFF.

CDR3 nucleotides: TGTGCCAGCAGCCCTAGGGGCGGGAGTGTCAGCTCCTACAATGAGCAGTTCTTC. Translation gives CASSPRGGSVSSYNEQFF. The chain carries TRBV7-9 and TRBJ2-1, with 7 bases that match TRBD2. The CDR3 consists of 18 residues. After removal of 5 bases from V and 0 bases from J, the junction contained 13 bases not matched to a gene. CDR1 is SEHNR and CDR2 is FQNEAQ in the germline V gene (reference sequence). Filled out from reference TRBV7-9 and TRBJ2-1, the complete variable domain reads DTGVSQNPRHKITKRGQNVTFRCDPISEHNRLYWYRQTLGQGPEFLTYFQNEAQLEKSRLLSDRFSAERPKGSFSTLEIQRTEQGDSAMYLCASSPRGGSVSSYNEQFFGPGTRLTVL.

The chain recombines TRBV19 with TRBJ1-5, with 8 bases lining up with TRBD1. The germline V gene has CDR1 LNHDA and CDR2 SQIVND (reference sequence). The CDR3 runs to 15 residues. V shed 4 bases and J 4 bases; nucleotides not matched to a gene: 6. CDR3 bases: TGTGCCAGTAGTAACAGGGGGGAGTATAATCAGCCCCAGCATTTT. Translated, it gives CASSNRGEYNQPQHF.